The 10 T cell receptor beta chains presented below share a single source sample, sequenced in a study of blood T cell repertoires in COVID-19. Produced via immunoSEQ multiplex PCR; TCRdb's table is partial and in-frame only. This sample carries tens of thousands of clones, roughly 84% of them seen once, and the ten largest clones take approximately 10%. The material sequenced was peripheral blood. Receptors originate from a man aged 80 or over with COVID-19, enrolled during active disease.

The rearrangement links TRBV2 to TRBJ2-7; TRBD2 is a possible D gene (6 bases). Germline V gene sequence: CDR1 SNHLY, CDR2 FYNNEI. The CDR3 is 13 residues long. The V and J ends lost 1 base and 6 bases respectively, with 10 bases between them. The CDR3 DNA sequence: TGTGCCAGCAGTGAAGAGACTAGGTCCGAGCAGTACGTC. This gives the protein CASSEETRSEQYV.

The V call is TRBV15, the J call TRBJ2-7, with 11 bases that match TRBD2. Germline assignment: CDR1 LNHNV and CDR2 YYDKDF (reference sequence). V shed 0 bases, J shed 3 bases, and the junction held 4 bases outside the gene matches. The CDR3 is 16 amino acids. This CDR3 reads CATSREGTSGYYEQYV. CDR3 bases: TGTGCCACCAGCAGAGAAGGGACTAGCGGTTACTACGAGCAGTACGTC.

V is TRBV27 and J is TRBJ2-3; a weak D match, TRBD1 (5 bases). Trimming stripped 0 bases from V and 7 bases from J, with 8 bases between. This CDR3 is 13 amino acids long. Germline CDR1 reads MNHEY; CDR2 reads SMNVEV (reference sequence). The CDR3 reads CASSLSGHNTQYF. The CDR3 DNA reads TGTGCCAGCAGTTTATCCGGACATAATACGCAGTATTTT.

This clone was recorded a few times. This chain connects TRBV19 to TRBJ2-1; D possibly corresponds to TRBD1 (5 bases). Per the germline V gene, CDR1 is LNHDA and CDR2 is SQIVND (reference sequence). CDR3 size: 14 residues. V was trimmed by 3 bases and J by 4 bases, leaving 10 bases between them. CDR3 nucleotides: TGTGCCAGTAGTATCACAGGCCTATACAATGAGCAGTTCTTC. Translating gives CASSITGLYNEQFF. The full variable domain, rest sourced from reference TRBV19 and TRBJ2-1, is DGGITQSPKYLFRKEGQNVTLSCEQNLNHDAMYWYRQDPGQGLRLIYYSQIVNDFQKGDIAEGYSVSREKKESFPLTVTSAQKNPTAFYLCASSITGLYNEQFFGPGTRLTVL.

V is TRBV7-2 and J is TRBJ2-1; 10 positions agree with TRBD2. The CDR3 loop spans 15 amino acids. With 5 bases clipped from V and 3 bases from J, the junction kept 4 bases outside the gene matches. The germline gives CDR1 SGHTA, CDR2 FQGNSA. CDR3 loop: CASSQTSGDYNEQFF. CDR3 DNA sequence: TGTGCCAGCAGCCAAACTAGCGGGGACTACAATGAGCAGTTCTTC.

V usage is TRBV7-3 and J usage is TRBJ2-3; 9 nucleotides align to TRBD1. The CDR3 totals 16 residues. The J segment lost 6 bases and the V segment lost 2 bases, leaving 9 bases of the junction unmatched. Per the germline V gene, CDR1 is SGHTA and CDR2 is FQGTGA. For the CDR3, the DNA is TGTGCCAGCAGCTTACGGACAGGGGACTCCGGCGATACGCAGTATTTT. Protein: CASSLRTGDSGDTQYF.

About this clone: A read error may account for a junction end that differs from germline. V is TRBV3-1 (or the pseudogene TRBV3-2) and J is TRBJ2-1; TRBD1 might be the D (6 bases). In germline, CDR1 is LGHDT, CDR2 YNNKEL (reference sequence). The length of the CDR3 is 16 residues. CDR3 in amino acids: CASSPQGGYSYSEQFF. The DNA for the CDR3 is TGTGCCAGCAGTCCTCAAGGGGGTTACTCCTACAGTGAGCAGTTCTTC.

The chain is built from TRBV15 and TRBJ1-1; D perhaps matches TRBD1 (5 bases). The V gene's germline CDR1 is LNHNV and CDR2 YYDKDF (reference sequence). The germline V and J ends were trimmed by 1 base and 4 bases, with 13 bases remaining between them. This CDR3 comprises 15 residues. CDR3 DNA: TGTGCCACCAGCAGAGCCCCCAGGGAGGCCACTGAAGCTTTCTTT. It translates to CATSRAPREATEAFF.

This chain links TRBV5-1 with TRBJ2-1; TRBD2 is a possible D gene (6 bases). The CDR3 is made up of 13 amino acids. The V end lost 1 base, the J end lost 8 bases, and 10 bases lay between the germline ends. The germline V gene has CDR1 SGHRS and CDR2 YFSETQ. The CDR3 DNA is TGCGCCAGCAGCTTGAGGCTAGCGTATGAGCAGTTCTTC. This encodes CASSLRLAYEQFF.

The chain has TRBV6-4 and TRBJ1-5, with D possibly being TRBD1 (5 bases). The CDR3 extends over 14 amino acids. V was pared by 3 bases and J by 2 bases, with 8 bases between. Germline V lookup: CDR1 MRHNA, CDR2 SNTAGT. In nucleotides, the CDR3 is TGTGCCAGCAGTGAAGAAGGGGGCAATCAGCCCCAGCATTTT. The encoded protein is CASSEEGGNQPQHF.